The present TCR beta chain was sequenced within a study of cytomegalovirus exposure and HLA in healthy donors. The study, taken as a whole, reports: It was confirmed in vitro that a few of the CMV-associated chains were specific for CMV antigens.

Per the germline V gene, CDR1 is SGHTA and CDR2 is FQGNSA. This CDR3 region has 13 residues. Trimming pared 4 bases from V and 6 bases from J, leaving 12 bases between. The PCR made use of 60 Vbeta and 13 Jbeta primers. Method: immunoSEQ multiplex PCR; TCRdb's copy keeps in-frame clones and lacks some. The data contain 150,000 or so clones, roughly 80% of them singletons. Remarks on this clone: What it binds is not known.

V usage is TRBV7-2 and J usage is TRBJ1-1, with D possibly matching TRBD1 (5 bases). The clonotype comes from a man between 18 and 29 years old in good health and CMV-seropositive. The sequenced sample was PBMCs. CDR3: CASSYTGAAEAFF. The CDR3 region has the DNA TGTGCCAGCAGCTATACAGGAGCCGCTGAAGCTTTCTTT.